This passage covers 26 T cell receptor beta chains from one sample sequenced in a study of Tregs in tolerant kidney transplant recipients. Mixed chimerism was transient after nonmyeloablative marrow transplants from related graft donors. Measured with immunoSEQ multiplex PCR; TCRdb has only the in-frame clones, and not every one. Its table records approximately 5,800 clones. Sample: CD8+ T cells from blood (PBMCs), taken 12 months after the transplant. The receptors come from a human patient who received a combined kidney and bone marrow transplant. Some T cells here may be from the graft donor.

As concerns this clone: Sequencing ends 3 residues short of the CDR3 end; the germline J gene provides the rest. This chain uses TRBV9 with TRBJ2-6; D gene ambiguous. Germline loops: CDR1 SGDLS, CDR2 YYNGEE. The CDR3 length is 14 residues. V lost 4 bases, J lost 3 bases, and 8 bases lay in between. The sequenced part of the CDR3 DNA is TGTGCCAGCAGCCCAGACTTTGGGGCCAACGTC. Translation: CASSPDFGANV. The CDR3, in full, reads CASSPDFGANVLTF.

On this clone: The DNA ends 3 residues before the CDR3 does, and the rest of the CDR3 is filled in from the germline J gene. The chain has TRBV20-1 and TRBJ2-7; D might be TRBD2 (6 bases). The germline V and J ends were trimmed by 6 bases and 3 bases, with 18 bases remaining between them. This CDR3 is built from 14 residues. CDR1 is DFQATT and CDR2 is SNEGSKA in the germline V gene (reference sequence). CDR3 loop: CSAFPRDSGYEQYF. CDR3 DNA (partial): TGCAGTGCCTTCCCCAGGGACTCAGGCTACGAG.

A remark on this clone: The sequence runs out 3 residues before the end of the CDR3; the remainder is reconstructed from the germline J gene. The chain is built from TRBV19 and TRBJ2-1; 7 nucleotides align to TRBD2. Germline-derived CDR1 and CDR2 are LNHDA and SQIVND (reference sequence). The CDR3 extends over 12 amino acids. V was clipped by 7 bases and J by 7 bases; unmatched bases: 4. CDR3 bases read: TGTGCCAGTACCTGGGGGGGTAATGAG. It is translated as CASTWGGNE. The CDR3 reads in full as CASTWGGNEQFF. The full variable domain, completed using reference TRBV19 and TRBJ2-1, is DGGITQSPKYLFRKEGQNVTLSCEQNLNHDAMYWYRQDPGQGLRLIYYSQIVNDFQKGDIAEGYSVSREKKESFPLTVTSAQKNPTAFYLCASTWGGNEQFFGPGTRLTVL.

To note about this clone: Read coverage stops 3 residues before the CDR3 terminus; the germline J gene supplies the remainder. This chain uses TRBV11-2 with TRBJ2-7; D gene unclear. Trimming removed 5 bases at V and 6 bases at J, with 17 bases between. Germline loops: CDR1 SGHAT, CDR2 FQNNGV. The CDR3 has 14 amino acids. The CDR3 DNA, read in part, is TGTGCCAGCAGCAACATGCCCTCTCCTGTCGAG. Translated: CASSNMPSPVE. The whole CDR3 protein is CASSNMPSPVEQYF.

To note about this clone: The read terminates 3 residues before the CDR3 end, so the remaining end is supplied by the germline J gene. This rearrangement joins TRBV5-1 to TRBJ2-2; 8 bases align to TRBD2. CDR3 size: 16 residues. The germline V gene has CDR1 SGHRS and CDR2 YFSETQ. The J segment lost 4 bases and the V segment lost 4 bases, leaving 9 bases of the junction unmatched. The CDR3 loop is CASSMYSGSFTGELFF. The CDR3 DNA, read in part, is TGCGCCAGCAGCATGTACAGCGGGAGCTTCACCGGGGAG.

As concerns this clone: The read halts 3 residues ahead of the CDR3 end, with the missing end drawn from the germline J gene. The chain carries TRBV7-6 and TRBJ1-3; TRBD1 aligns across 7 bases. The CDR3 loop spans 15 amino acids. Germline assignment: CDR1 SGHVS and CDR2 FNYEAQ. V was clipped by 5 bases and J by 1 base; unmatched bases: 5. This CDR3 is CASSIGQASGNTIYF. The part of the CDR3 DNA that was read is TGTGCCAGCAGCATTGGACAGGCTTCTGGAAACACC.

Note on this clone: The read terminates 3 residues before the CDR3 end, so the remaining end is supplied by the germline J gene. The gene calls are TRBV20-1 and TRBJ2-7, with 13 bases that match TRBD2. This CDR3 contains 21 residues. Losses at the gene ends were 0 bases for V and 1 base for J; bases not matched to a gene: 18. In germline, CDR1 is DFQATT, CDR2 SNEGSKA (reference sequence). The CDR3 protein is CSARDYRGTGLAGPGSYEQYF. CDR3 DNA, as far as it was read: TGCAGTGCTAGAGACTACAGGGGTACGGGACTAGCGGGACCGGGGTCCTACGAG.

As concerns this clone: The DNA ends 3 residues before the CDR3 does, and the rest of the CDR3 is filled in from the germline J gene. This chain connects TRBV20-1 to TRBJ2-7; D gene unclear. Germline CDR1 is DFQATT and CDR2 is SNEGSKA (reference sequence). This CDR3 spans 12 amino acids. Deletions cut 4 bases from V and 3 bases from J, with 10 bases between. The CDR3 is CSATEVDYEQYF. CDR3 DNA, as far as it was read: TGCAGTGCTACAGAAGTAGACTACGAG.

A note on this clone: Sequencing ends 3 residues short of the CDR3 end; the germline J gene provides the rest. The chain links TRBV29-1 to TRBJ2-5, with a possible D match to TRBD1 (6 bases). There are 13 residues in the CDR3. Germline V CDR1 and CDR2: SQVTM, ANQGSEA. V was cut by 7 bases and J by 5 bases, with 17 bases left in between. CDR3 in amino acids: CSAGGSPGETQYF. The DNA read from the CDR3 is TGCAGCGCTGGGGGCAGTCCAGGGGAGACC.

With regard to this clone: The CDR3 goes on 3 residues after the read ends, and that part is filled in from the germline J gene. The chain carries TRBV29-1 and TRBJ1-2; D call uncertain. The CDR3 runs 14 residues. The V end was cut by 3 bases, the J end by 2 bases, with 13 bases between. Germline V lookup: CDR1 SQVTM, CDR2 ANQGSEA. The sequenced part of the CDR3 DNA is TGCAGCGTTGATAAGGGCAGCTCAAACTATGGC. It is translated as CSVDKGSSNYG. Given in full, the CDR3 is CSVDKGSSNYGYTF.

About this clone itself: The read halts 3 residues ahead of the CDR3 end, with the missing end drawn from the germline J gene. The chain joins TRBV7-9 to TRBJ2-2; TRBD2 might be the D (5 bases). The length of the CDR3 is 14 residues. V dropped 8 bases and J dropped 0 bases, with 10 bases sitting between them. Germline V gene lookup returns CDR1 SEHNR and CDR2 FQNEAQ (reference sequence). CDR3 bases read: TGTGCCAGCCGGGGAGCTTCGAACACCGGGGAG. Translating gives CASRGASNTGE. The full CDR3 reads CASRGASNTGELFF.

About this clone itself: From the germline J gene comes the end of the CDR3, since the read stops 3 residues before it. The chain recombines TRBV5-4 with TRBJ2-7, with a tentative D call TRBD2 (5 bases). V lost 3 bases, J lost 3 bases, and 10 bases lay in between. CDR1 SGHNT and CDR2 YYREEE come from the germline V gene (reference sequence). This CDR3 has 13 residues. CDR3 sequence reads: CASSSGLGYEQYF. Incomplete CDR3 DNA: TGTGCCAGCAGCTCGGGGTTGGGCTACGAG.

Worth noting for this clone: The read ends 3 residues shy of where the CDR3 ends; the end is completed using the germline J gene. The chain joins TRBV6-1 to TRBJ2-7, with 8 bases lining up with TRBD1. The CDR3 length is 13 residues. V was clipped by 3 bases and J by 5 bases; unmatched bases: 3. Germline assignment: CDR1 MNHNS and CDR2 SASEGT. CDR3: CASSDDRGHEQYF. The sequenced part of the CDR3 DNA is TGTGCCAGCAGTGACGACAGGGGCCACGAG.

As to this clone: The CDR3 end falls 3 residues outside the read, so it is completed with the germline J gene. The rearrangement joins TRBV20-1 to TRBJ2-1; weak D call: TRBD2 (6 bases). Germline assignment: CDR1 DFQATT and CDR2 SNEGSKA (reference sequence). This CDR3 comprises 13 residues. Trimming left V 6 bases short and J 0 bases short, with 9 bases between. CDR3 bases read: TGCAGTGCCGGGGGAAGCTCCTACAATGAG. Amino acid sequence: CSAGGSSYNE. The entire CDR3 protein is CSAGGSSYNEQFF.

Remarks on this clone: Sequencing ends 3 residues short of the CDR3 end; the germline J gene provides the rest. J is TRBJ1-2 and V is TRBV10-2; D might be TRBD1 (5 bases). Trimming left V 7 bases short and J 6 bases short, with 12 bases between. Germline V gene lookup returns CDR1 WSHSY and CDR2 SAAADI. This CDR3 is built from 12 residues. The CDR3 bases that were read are TGCGCCAGCAATCCGGGGACTGATGGC. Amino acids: CASNPGTDG. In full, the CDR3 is CASNPGTDGYTF.

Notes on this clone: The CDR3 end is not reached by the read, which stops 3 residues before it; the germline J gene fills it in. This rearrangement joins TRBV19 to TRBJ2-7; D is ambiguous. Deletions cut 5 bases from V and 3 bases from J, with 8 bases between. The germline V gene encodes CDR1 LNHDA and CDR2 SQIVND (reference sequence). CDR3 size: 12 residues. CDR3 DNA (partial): TGTGCCAGTAGTGGCGGAATCTACGAG. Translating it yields CASSGGIYE. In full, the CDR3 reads CASSGGIYEQYF.

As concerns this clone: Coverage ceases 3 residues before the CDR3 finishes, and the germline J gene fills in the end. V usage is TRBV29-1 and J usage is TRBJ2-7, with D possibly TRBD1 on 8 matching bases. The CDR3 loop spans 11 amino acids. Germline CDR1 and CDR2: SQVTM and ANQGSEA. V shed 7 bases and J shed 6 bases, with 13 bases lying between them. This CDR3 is CSGTGGGEQYF. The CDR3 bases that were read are TGCAGCGGTACAGGGGGGGGCGAG.

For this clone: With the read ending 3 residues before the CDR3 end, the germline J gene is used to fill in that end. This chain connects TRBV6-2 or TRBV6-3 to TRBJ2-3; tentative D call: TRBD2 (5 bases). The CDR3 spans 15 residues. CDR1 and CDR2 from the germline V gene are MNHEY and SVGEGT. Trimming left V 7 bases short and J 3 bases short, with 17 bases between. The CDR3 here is CASTRGLATTDTQYF. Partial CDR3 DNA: TGTGCCAGCACCCGAGGACTTGCAACTACAGATACG.

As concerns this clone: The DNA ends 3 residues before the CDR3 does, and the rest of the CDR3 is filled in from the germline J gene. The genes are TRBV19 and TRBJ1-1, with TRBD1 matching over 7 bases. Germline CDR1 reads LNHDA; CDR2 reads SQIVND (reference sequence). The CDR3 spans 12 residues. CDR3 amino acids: CASVTGNREAFF. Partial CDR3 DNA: TGTGCCAGTGTGACAGGGAACAGGGAA.

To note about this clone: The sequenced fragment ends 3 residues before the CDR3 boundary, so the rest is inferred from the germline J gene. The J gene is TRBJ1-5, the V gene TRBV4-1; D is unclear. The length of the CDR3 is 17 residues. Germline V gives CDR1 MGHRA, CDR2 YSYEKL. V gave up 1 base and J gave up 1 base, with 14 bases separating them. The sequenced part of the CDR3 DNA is TGCGCCAGCAGCCAAGGGCACCCCCTCGGGAGCAATCAGCCC. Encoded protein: CASSQGHPLGSNQP. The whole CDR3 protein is CASSQGHPLGSNQPQHF.

The CDR3 DNA, read in part, is TGTGCCAGCAGTGAAGCCTTGCGGACAGGATACAATGAG. Protein: CASSEALRTGYNE. The full-length CDR3 reads as CASSEALRTGYNEQFF. The rearrangement links TRBV6-1 to TRBJ2-1, with 7 bases fitting TRBD1. The sequenced fragment ends 3 residues before the CDR3 boundary, so the rest is inferred from the germline J gene. The CDR3 runs 16 residues. The ends lost 0 bases at V and 4 bases at J; junction bases unmatched: 6. Germline V lookup: CDR1 MNHNS, CDR2 SASEGT.

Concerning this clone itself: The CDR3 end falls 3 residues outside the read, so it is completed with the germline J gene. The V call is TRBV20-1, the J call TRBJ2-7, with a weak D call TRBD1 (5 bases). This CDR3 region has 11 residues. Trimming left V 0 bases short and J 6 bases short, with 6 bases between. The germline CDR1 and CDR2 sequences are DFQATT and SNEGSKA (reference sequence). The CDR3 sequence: CSAREQVEQYF. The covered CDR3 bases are TGCAGTGCTAGAGAACAGGTCGAG.

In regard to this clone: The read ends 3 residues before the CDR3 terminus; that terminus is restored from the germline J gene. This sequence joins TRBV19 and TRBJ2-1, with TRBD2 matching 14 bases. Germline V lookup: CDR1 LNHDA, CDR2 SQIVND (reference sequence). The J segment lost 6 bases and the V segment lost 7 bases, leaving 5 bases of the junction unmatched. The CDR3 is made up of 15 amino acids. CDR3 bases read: TGTGCCAGTAATGGGGGACTAGCGGGAGTCAATGAG. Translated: CASNGGLAGVNE. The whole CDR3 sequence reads CASNGGLAGVNEQFF. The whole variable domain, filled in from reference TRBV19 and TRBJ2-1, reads DGGITQSPKYLFRKEGQNVTLSCEQNLNHDAMYWYRQDPGQGLRLIYYSQIVNDFQKGDIAEGYSVSREKKESFPLTVTSAQKNPTAFYLCASNGGLAGVNEQFFGPGTRLTVL.

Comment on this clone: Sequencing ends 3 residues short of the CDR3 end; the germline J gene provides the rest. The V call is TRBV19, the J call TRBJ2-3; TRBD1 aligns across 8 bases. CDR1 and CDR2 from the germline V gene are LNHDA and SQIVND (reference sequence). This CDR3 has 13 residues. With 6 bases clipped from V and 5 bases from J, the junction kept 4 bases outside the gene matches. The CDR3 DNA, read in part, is TGTGCCAGTAGCGGACAGGGTGGAGATACG. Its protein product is CASSGQGGDT. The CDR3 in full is CASSGQGGDTQYF.

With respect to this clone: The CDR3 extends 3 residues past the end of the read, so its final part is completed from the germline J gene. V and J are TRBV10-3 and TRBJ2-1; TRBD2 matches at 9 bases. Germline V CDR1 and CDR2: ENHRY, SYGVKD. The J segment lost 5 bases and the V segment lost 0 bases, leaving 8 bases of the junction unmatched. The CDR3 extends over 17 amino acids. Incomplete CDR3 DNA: TGTGCCATCAGTGAGTCGATGGCTAGCGGGGATCACAATGAG. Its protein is CAISESMASGDHNE. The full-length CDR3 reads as CAISESMASGDHNEQFF.

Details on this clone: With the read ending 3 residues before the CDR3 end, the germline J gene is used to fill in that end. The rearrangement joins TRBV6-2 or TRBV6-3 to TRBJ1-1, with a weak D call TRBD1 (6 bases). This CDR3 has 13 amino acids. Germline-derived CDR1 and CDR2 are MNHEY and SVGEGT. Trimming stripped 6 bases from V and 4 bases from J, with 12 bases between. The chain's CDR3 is CASSHGGLTEAFF. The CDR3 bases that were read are TGTGCCAGCAGCCACGGGGGGCTCACTGAA.